One and the same sample provided the 15 T cell receptor beta chains below, sequenced in a study of blood T cell repertoires in COVID-19. Some clones are missing from TCRdb's copy, which holds only in-frame ones; the method was immunoSEQ multiplex PCR. The repertoire holds 250,000 to 350,000 clones, with around nine tenths as singletons. Material: peripheral blood. The receptors stem from a woman younger than 45 with COVID-19, enrolled during active disease.

The chain combines TRBV12-3 or TRBV12-4 with TRBJ2-4; TRBD2 matches at 7 bases. V was clipped by 8 bases and J by 8 bases; unmatched bases: 3. The CDR3 runs 11 residues. For the CDR3, the DNA is TGTGCCAGCGGGGAGGGATACATTCAGTACTTC. Its protein is CASGEGYIQYF.

This clone appeared once. This chain's CDR3 is CASSQSYSTEAFF. For the CDR3, the DNA is TGTGCCAGCAGCCAAAGCTACAGCACTGAAGCTTTCTTT. The chain joins TRBV14 to TRBJ1-1; D remains ambiguous. Germline V lookup: CDR1 SGHDN, CDR2 FVKESK. V was trimmed by 2 bases and J by 4 bases, leaving 8 bases between them. There are 13 residues in the CDR3.

The V gene is TRBV6-6, the J gene TRBJ1-2; no definite D call. Germline V gives CDR1 MNHNY, CDR2 SVGAGI (reference sequence). With 5 bases removed from V and 7 bases from J, the gap between germline ends came to 14 bases. The CDR3 loop spans 13 amino acids. The CDR3 DNA sequence: TGTGCCAGCAGTACCCTTGAGGCGGGTGGCTACACCTTC. It translates to CASSTLEAGGYTF.

This chain uses TRBV5-4 with TRBJ2-1; D gene uncertain. V lost 0 bases and J 10 bases, leaving 11 bases between the germline ends. Germline-derived CDR1 and CDR2 are SGHNT and YYREEE (reference sequence). The CDR3 runs to 13 residues. The CDR3 coding sequence is TGTGCCAGCAGCTTGGAGCCGCTGAAGGAGCAGTTCTTC. This encodes CASSLEPLKEQFF.

The rearrangement links TRBV5-1 to TRBJ1-6; TRBD1 might be the D (6 bases). The CDR3 consists of 14 residues. Trimming took off 4 bases at V and 8 bases at J, with 13 bases between the two ends. The germline gives CDR1 SGHRS, CDR2 YFSETQ. For the CDR3, the DNA is TGCGCCAGCAGCATCGACAGGCCATATTCACCCCTCCACTTT. The encoded protein is CASSIDRPYSPLHF. The variable domain in full, with the rest retrieved from reference TRBV5-1 and TRBJ1-6, is KAGVTQTPRYLIKTRGQQVTLSCSPISGHRSVSWYQQTPGQGLQFLFEYFSETQRNKGNFPGRFSGRQFSNSRSEMNVSTLELGDSALYLCASSIDRPYSPLHFGNGTRLTVT.

J is TRBJ2-6 and V is TRBV6-1; TRBD2 is a possible D gene (7 bases). Trimming took 3 bases from V and 2 from J, leaving 17 bases between them. From germline, CDR1 is MNHNS and CDR2 SASEGT. This CDR3 is built from 18 residues. Written as DNA, the CDR3 is TGTGCCAGCAGTGAGCAAGGGGGAGGGAGCCCTGGGGCCAACGTCCTGACTTTC. As protein: CASSEQGGGSPGANVLTF.

The V call is TRBV5-1, the J call TRBJ1-3, with TRBD1 identical over 11 bases. V lost 7 bases and J lost 0; bases outside the gene matches: 12. The germline V gene has CDR1 SGHRS and CDR2 YFSETQ. The CDR3 is 18 residues long. The CDR3: CASAEERDRGISGNTIYF. For the CDR3, the DNA is TGCGCCAGCGCCGAAGAAAGGGACAGGGGGATCTCTGGAAACACCATATATTTT.

The chain combines TRBV15 with TRBJ2-3; TRBD2 aligns across 7 bases. The CDR3 sequence is 17 residues long. V lost 3 bases and J lost 4; bases outside the gene matches: 13. Germline CDR1 and CDR2: LNHNV and YYDKDF (reference sequence). In DNA, the CDR3 is TGTGCCACCAGCAGGGATAAGGGGCGGGAGAGGGCAGATACGCAGTATTTT. Protein: CATSRDKGRERADTQYF.

On this clone itself: At the DNA level, this CDR3 is encoded by other sequences in the same sample as well. This sequence joins TRBV19 and TRBJ1-4; 11 bases agree with TRBD1. CDR3 length: 13 residues. In germline, CDR1 is LNHDA, CDR2 SQIVND (reference sequence). The V segment lost 5 bases and the J segment 8 bases; nucleotides outside the gene matches: 1. In DNA, the CDR3 is TGTGCCAGTAGTGGGACAGGGGGGGAAAAACTGTTTTTT. Translating it yields CASSGTGGEKLFF.

The chain has TRBV28 and TRBJ1-4; 7 bases match TRBD1. V shed 3 bases, J shed 0 bases, and the junction held 1 base outside the gene matches. Germline V lookup: CDR1 MDHEN, CDR2 SYDVKM. CDR3 length: 15 residues. CDR3 residues: CASSFGQATNEKLFF. The CDR3 coding sequence is TGTGCCAGCAGTTTCGGACAGGCAACTAATGAAAAACTGTTTTTT.

This rearrangement joins TRBV27 to TRBJ2-7; 7 bases are shared with TRBD2. The CDR3 spans 14 residues. Germline V CDR1 and CDR2: MNHEY, SMNVEV (reference sequence). V lost 3 bases to trimming and J lost 4 bases; unmatched junction nucleotides: 6. The CDR3 DNA reads TGTGCCAGCAGTTTTCGCGGGAGACCTTACGAGCAGTACTTC. This codes for CASSFRGRPYEQYF.

This clone was seen only once. The chain combines TRBV7-9 with TRBJ2-3, with 12 bases identical to TRBD2. J lost 5 bases, V lost 5 bases, and 11 bases had no gene match. Looked up from germline, CDR1 is SEHNR and CDR2 is FQNEAQ (reference sequence). The CDR3 contains 17 residues. The CDR3 DNA sequence: TGTGCCAGCAGCGTGAACCTAGCGGGAGGGCCGGGAGATACGCAGTATTTT. Translated, it gives CASSVNLAGGPGDTQYF.

This chain links TRBV11-3 with TRBJ2-3, with TRBD2 identical over 9 bases. The CDR3 has 16 amino acids. The junction had 6 bases not matched to a gene; V was cut back by 1 base and J by 4 bases. Germline V gene sequence: CDR1 SGHNT, CDR2 YENEEA. CDR3 loop: CASSLGAGGLPDTQYF. CDR3 DNA: TGTGCCAGCAGCTTAGGGGCGGGAGGGCTTCCAGATACGCAGTATTTT.

The chain joins TRBV3-1 (or the pseudogene TRBV3-2) to TRBJ2-7, with D possibly matching TRBD2 (6 bases). V lost 2 bases and J 6 bases, leaving 17 bases between the germline ends. The CDR3 spans 15 residues. In germline, CDR1 is LGHDT, CDR2 YNNKEL (reference sequence). CDR3 residues: CASSQQGGPISEQYF. The CDR3 DNA follows: TGTGCCAGCAGCCAACAAGGAGGGCCGATCTCCGAGCAGTACTTC.

V gene TRBV30 combines with J gene TRBJ2-1, with D perhaps TRBD2 (5 bases). Trimming stripped 5 bases from V and 6 bases from J, with 8 bases between. The CDR3 contains 11 residues. In germline, CDR1 is GTSNPN, CDR2 SVGIG (reference sequence). DNA for the CDR3: TGTGCCTGGGGACTGAGCAATGAGCAGTTCTTC. This sequence encodes CAWGLSNEQFF.